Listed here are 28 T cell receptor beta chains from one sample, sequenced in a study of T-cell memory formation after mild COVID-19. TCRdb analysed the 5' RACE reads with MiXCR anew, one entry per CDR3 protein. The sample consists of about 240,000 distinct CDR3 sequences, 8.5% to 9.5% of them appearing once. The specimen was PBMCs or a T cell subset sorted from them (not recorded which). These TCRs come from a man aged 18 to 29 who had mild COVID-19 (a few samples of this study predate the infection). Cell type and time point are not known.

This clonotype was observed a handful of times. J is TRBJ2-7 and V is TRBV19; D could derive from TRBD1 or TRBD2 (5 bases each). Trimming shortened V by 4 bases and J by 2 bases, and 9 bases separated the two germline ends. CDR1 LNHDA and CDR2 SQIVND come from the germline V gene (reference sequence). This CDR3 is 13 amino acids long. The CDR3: CASSRDGTYEQYF. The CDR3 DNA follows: TGTGCCAGTAGTAGGGACGGTACCTACGAGCAGTACTTC.

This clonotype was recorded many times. CDR3 amino acids: CASSLGAELSTDTQYF. The CDR3 bases are TGTGCCAGCAGCTTAGGTGCGGAGCTTAGCACAGATACGCAGTATTTT. The rearrangement links TRBV7-2 to TRBJ2-3, with unresolved D. With 1 base removed from V and 0 bases from J, the gap between germline ends came to 11 bases. This CDR3 has 16 residues. The V gene's germline CDR1 is SGHTA and CDR2 FQGNSA.

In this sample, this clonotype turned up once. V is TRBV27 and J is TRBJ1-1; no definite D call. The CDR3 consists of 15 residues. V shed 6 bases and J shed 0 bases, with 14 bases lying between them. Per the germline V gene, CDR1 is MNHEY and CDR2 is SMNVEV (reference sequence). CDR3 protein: CASRPTWRMNTEAFF. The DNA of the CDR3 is TGTGCCAGCAGACCTACCTGGCGCATGAACACTGAAGCTTTCTTT.

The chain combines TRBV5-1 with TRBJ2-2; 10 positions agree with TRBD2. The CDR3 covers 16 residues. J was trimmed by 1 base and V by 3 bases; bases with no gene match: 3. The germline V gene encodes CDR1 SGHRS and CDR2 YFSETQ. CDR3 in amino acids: CASSSSSGGNTGELFF. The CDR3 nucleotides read TGCGCCAGCAGCTCCTCTAGCGGGGGGAACACCGGGGAGCTGTTTTTT.

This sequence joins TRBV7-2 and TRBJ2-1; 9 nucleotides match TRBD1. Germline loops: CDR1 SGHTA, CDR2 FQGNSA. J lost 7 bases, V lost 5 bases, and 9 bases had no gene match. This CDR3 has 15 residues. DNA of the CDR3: TGTGCCAGCAGCCCCTGGGCCGGGACAGGGAATGAGCAGTTCTTC. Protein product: CASSPWAGTGNEQFF.

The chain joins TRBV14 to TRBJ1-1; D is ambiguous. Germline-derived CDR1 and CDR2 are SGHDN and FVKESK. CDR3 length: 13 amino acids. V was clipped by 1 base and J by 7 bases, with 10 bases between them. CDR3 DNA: TGTGCCAGCAGCCAAGGACACGGCGATGAAGCTTTCTTT. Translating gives CASSQGHGDEAFF.

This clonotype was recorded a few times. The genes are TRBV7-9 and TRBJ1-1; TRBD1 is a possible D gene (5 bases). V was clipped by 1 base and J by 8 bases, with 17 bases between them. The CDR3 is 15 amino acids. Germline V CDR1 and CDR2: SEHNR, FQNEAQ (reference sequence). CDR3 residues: CASSLVLMDTEEAFF. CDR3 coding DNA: TGTGCCAGCAGCTTAGTTCTAATGGACACGGAAGAAGCTTTCTTT.

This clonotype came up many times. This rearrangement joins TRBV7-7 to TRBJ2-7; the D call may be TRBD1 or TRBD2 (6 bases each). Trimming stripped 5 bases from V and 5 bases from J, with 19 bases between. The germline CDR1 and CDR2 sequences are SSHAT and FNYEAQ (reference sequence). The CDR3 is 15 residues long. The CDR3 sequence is CASSPGGDRSDEQYF. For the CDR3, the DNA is TGTGCCAGCAGCCCCGGGGGAGACAGGTCGGACGAGCAGTACTTC. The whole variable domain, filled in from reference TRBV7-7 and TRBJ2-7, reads GAGVSQSPRYKVTKRGQDVTLRCDPISSHATLYWYQQALGQGPEFLTYFNYEAQPDKSGLPSDRFSAERPEGSISTLTIQRTEQRDSAMYRCASSPGGDRSDEQYFGPGTRLTVT.

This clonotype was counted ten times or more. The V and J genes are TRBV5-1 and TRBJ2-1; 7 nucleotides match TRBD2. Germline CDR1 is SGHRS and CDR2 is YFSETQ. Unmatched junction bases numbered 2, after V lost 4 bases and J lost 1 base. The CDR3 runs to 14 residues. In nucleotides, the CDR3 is TGCGCCAGCAGCAACGGGGGGTCCTACAATGAGCAGTTCTTC. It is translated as CASSNGGSYNEQFF.

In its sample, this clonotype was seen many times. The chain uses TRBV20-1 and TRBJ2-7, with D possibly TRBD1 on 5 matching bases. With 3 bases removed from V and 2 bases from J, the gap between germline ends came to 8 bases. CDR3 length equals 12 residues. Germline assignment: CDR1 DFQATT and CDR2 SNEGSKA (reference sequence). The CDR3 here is CSARTAAYEQYF. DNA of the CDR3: TGCAGTGCTAGGACAGCTGCCTACGAGCAGTACTTC.

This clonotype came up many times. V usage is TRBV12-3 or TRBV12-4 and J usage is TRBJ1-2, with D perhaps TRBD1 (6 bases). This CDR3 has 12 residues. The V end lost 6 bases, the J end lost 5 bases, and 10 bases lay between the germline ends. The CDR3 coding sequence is TGTGCCAGCAGGACAGGCGGATATGGCTACACCTTC. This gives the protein CASRTGGYGYTF.

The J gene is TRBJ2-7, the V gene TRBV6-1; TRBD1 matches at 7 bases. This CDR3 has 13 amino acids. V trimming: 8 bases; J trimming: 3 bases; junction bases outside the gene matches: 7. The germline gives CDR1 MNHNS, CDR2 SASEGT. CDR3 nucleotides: TGTGCCAGCGGAGAGACAGGGAACTACGAGCAGTACGTC. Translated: CASGETGNYEQYV.

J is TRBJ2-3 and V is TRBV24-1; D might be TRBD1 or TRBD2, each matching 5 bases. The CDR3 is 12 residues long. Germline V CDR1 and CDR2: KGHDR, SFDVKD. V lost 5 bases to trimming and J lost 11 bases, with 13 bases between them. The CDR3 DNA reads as TGTGCCACCAGTGCCCAGGGAGTGGTGCAGTATTTT. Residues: CATSAQGVVQYF.

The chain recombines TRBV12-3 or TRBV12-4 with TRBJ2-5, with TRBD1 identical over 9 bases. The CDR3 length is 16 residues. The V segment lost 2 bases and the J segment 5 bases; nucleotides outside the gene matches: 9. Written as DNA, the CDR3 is TGTGCCAGCAGTTTATGGACAGGGGCGGCCTTGGAGACCCAGTACTTC. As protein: CASSLWTGAALETQYF.

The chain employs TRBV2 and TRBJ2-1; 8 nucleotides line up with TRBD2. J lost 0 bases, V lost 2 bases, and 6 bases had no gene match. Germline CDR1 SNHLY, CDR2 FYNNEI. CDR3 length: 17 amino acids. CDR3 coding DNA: TGTGCCAGCAGTGAAATAAGCGGGGGAAGCTCCTACAATGAGCAGTTCTTC. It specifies CASSEISGGSSYNEQFF.

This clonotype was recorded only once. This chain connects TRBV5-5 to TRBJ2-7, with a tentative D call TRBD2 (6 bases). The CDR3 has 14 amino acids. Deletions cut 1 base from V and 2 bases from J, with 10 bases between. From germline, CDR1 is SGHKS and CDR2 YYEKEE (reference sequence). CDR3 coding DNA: TGTGCCAGCAGCTTGTCGCCGGGAGCCTACGAGCAGTACGTC. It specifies CASSLSPGAYEQYV.

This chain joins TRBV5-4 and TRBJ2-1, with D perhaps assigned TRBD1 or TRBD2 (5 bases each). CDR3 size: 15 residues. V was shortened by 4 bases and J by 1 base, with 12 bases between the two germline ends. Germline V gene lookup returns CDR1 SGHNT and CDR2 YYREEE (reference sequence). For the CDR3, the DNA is TGTGCCAGCAGCGGGGGAACCGCTTCCTACAATGAGCAGTTCTTC. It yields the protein CASSGGTASYNEQFF. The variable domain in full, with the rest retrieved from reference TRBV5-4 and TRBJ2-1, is ETGVTQSPTHLIKTRGQQVTLRCSSQSGHNTVSWYQQALGQGPQFIFQYYREEENGRGNFPPRFSGLQFPNYSSELNVNALELDDSALYLCASSGGTASYNEQFFGPGTRLTVL.

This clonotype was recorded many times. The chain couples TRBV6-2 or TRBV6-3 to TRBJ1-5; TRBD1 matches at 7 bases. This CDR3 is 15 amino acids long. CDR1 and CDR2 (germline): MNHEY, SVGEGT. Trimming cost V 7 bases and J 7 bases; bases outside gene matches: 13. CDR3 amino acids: CASTPTGDPLQPQHF. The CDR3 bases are TGTGCCAGCACCCCTACAGGGGACCCGCTACAGCCCCAGCATTTT.

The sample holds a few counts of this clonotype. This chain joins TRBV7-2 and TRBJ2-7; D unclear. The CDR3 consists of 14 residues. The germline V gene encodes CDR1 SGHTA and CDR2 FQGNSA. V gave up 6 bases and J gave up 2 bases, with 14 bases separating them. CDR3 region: CASSSGRLPYEQYF. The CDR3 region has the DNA TGTGCCAGCAGTTCAGGACGTCTTCCCTACGAGCAGTACTTC.

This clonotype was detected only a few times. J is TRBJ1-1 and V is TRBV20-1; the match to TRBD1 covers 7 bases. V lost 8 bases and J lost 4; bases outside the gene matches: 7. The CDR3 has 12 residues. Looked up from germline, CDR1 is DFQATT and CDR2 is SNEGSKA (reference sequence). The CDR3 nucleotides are TGCAGTCCAGGGGGGGGGGCCACTGAAGCTTTCTTT. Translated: CSPGGGATEAFF.

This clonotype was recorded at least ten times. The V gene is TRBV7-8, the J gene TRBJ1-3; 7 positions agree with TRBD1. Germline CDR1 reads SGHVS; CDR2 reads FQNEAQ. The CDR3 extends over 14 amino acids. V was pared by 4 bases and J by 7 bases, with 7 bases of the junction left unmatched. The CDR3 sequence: CASSSGQRGNTIYF. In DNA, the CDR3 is TGTGCCAGCAGCTCGGGACAGAGAGGGAACACCATATATTTT. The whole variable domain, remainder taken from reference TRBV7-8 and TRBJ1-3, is GAGVSQSPRYKVAKRGQDVALRCDPISGHVSLFWYQQALGQGPEFLTYFQNEAQLDKSGLPSDRFFAERPEGSVSTLKIQRTQQEDSAVYLCASSSGQRGNTIYFGEGSWLTVV.

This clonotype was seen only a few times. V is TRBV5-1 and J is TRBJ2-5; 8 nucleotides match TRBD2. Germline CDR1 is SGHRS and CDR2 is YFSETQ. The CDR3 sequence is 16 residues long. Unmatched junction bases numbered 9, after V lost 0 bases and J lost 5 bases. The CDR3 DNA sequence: TGCGCCAGCAGCTTGGCCGTCGGGGGGGGCCTGGAGACCCAGTACTTC. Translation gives CASSLAVGGGLETQYF.

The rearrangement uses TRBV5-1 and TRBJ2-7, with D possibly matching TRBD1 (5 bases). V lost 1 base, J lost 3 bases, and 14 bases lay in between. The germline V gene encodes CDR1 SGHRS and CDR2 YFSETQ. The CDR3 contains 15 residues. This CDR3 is CASSLNAGPVYEQYV. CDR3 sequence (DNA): TGCGCCAGCAGCTTGAACGCAGGGCCGGTCTACGAGCAGTACGTC.

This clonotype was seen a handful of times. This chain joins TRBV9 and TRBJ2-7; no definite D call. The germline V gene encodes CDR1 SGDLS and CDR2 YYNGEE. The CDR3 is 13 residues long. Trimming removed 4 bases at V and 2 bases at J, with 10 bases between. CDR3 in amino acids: CASSPTQAYEQYF. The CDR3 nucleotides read TGTGCCAGCAGCCCTACACAAGCCTACGAGCAGTACTTC.

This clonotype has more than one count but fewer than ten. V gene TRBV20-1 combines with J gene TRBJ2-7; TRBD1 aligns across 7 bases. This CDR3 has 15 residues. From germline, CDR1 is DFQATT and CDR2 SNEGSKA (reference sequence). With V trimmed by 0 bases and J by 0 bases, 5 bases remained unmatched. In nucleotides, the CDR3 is TGCAGTGCTAGAGAAAGGGGGCAGATCTCCTACGAGCAGTACGTC. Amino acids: CSARERGQISYEQYV.

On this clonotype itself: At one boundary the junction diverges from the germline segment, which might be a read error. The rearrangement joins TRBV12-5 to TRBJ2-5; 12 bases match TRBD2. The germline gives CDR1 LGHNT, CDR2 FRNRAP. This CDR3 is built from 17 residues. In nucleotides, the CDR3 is TGTGCTAGTGGTCAACTAGCGGGGGGAATAAATGAAGAGAGCCAGTACTTC. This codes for CASGQLAGGINEESQYF.

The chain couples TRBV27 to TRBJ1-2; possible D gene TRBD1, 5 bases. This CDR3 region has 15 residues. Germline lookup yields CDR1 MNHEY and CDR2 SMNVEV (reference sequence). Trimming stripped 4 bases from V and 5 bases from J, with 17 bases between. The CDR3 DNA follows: TGTGCCAGCAGTTCCCACCCGCAGCCAGGGTATGGCTACACCTTC. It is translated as CASSSHPQPGYGYTF.

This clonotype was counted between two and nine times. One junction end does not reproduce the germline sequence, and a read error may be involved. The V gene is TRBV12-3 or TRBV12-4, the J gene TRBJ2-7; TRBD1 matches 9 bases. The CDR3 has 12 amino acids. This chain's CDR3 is CASSSLGTGMHF. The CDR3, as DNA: TGTGCCAGCAGTTCATTGGGGACAGGGATGCACTTC.